Each of the 24 T cell receptor beta chains below was sequenced from the same sample in a study of shared clonotypes between healthy human individuals. The table came from immunoSEQ multiplex PCR; TCRdb's copy has only in-frame clones and leaves some out. The table has some 350,000 clones, about 74% seen once. The sequenced sample was memory CD4+ T cells sorted from blood. As to subset: CD45RA-negative fraction. These receptors were obtained from a man aged 25 to 40 in good health.

J is TRBJ2-7 and V is TRBV28, with 8 bases lining up with TRBD1. Germline CDR1 and CDR2: MDHEN and SYDVKM. The CDR3 has 14 amino acids. V lost 5 bases and J lost 0; bases outside the gene matches: 3. CDR3: CASSRQGFSYEQYF. The CDR3 region has the DNA TGTGCCAGCAGTCGACAGGGGTTCTCCTACGAGCAGTACTTC.

The chain employs TRBV6-6 and TRBJ2-7, with 11 bases fitting TRBD2. Germline-derived CDR1 and CDR2 are MNHNY and SVGAGI (reference sequence). The CDR3 runs 14 residues. Trimming took 6 bases from V and 6 from J; bases not matched to a gene: 7. In nucleotides, the CDR3 is TGTGCCAGCAGCCTACTAGCGGGAGACTCCGAGCAGTACTTC. This codes for CASSLLAGDSEQYF.

The chain recombines TRBV25-1 with TRBJ1-6; D gene uncertain. The CDR3 contains 13 residues. Germline CDR1 is MGHDK and CDR2 is SYGVNS. The V end was cut by 8 bases, the J end by 9 bases, with 14 bases between. CDR3 nucleotide sequence: TGTGCCAGCCAGATCTCATTCGGTTCACCCCTCCACTTT. Protein product: CASQISFGSPLHF. Combining the CDR3 with reference TRBV25-1 and TRBJ1-6 gives the whole variable domain EADIYQTPRYLVIGTGKKITLECSQTMGHDKMYWYQQDPGMELHLIHYSYGVNSTEKGDLSSESTVSRIRTEHFPLTLESARPSHTSQYLCASQISFGSPLHFGNGTRLTVT.

The rearrangement uses TRBV7-6 and TRBJ2-4; D unclear. CDR1 is SGHVS and CDR2 is FNYEAQ in the germline V gene. V lost 1 base to trimming and J lost 5 bases, with 9 bases between them. CDR3 length: 14 residues. CDR3 in DNA: TGTGCCAGCAGCTTAGTGCCAGCAGAAAACATTCAGTACTTC. This codes for CASSLVPAENIQYF. Variable domain in full (rest from reference TRBV7-6 and TRBJ2-4): GAGVSQSPRYKVTKRGQDVALRCDPISGHVSLYWYRQALGQGPEFLTYFNYEAQQDKSGLPNDRFSAERPEGSISTLTIQRTEQRDSAMYRCASSLVPAENIQYFGAGTRLSVL.

This clone was observed a few times. This chain links TRBV30 with TRBJ2-1; 8 bases map to TRBD2. The ends lost 0 bases at V and 7 bases at J; junction bases unmatched: 8. CDR1 and CDR2 (germline): GTSNPN, SVGIG (reference sequence). The CDR3 extends over 15 amino acids. The CDR3: CAWSVTGTSRNEQFF. Here the CDR3 DNA reads TGTGCCTGGAGTGTGACTGGGACTAGTCGAAATGAGCAGTTCTTC.

This chain uses TRBV20-1 with TRBJ2-1, with D perhaps TRBD2 (5 bases). V was pared by 3 bases and J by 11 bases, with 11 bases between. This CDR3 is built from 11 residues. The germline V gene has CDR1 DFQATT and CDR2 SNEGSKA (reference sequence). The CDR3 nucleotides read TGCAGTGCTAGGGCCCCGGGGAAGCAGTTCTTC. Residues: CSARAPGKQFF.

The chain employs TRBV5-6 and TRBJ2-7; 7 nucleotides line up with TRBD1. The CDR3 covers 13 residues. Losses at the gene ends were 4 bases for V and 2 bases for J; bases not matched to a gene: 3. Germline V gene data show CDR1 as SGHDT and CDR2 as YYEEEE. This chain's CDR3 is CASSRTGAYEQYF. CDR3 coding DNA: TGTGCCAGCAGCCGGACAGGAGCCTACGAGCAGTACTTC.

V is TRBV19 and J is TRBJ2-2; D unclear. Germline values: CDR1 LNHDA, CDR2 SQIVND (reference sequence). Trimming took 3 bases from V and 7 from J, leaving 12 bases between them. This CDR3 region has 14 residues. The CDR3 DNA reads TGTGCCAGTAGTATCCCCCTCCGCGTCGGGGAGCTGTTTTTT. Its translation: CASSIPLRVGELFF.

The sample holds many counts of this clone. The rearrangement uses TRBV19 and TRBJ1-5; D is ambiguous. V lost 2 bases and J lost 2, with 16 bases in between. Germline values: CDR1 LNHDA, CDR2 SQIVND (reference sequence). This CDR3 contains 17 residues. Written as DNA, the CDR3 is TGTGCCAGTAGTATAAGCGCTGGAGTTTTTGGCAATCAGCCCCAGCATTTT. This encodes CASSISAGVFGNQPQHF.

The V gene is TRBV5-1, the J gene TRBJ2-7, with 9 bases aligning to TRBD1. J gave up 3 bases and V 7 bases, and 8 bases lay outside the gene matches. The CDR3 spans 14 residues. In germline, CDR1 is SGHRS, CDR2 YFSETQ. CDR3 loop: CASGPGQGIYEQYF. In DNA, the CDR3 is TGCGCCAGCGGCCCGGGACAGGGAATCTACGAGCAGTACTTC.

This chain links TRBV30 with TRBJ1-3; 7 bases fit TRBD1. Trimming at V came to 2 bases and at J to 6 bases, leaving 7 bases not matched to a gene. Germline CDR1 reads GTSNPN; CDR2 reads SVGIG (reference sequence). The CDR3 consists of 14 residues. CDR3: CAWSPDRVTNTIYF. For the CDR3, the DNA is TGTGCCTGGAGTCCCGACAGGGTCACAAACACCATATATTTT.

The CDR3 coding sequence is TGTGCCAGCAGTTTGGAGGGTTCCTATGGCTACACCTTC. It specifies CASSLEGSYGYTF. V and J are TRBV28 and TRBJ1-2, with no clear D. CDR3 length: 13 residues. Germline V gene sequence: CDR1 MDHEN, CDR2 SYDVKM. V dropped 3 bases and J dropped 4 bases, with 9 bases sitting between them.

To note about this clone: One junction end disagrees with the germline gene, perhaps due to a read error. The rearrangement uses TRBV27 and TRBJ2-3; no firm D call. This CDR3 is built from 13 residues. Germline lookup yields CDR1 MNHEY and CDR2 SMNVEV (reference sequence). The CDR3 sequence is CASSLGSRDTQYF. In DNA form, the CDR3 reads TGTGCCAGCAGTTTAGGTAGCAGAGATACGCAGTATTTT.

This clone was observed a handful of times. The chain has TRBV5-5 and TRBJ2-2, with 10 nucleotides matching TRBD2. The CDR3 spans 16 residues. V lost 1 base and J lost 7; bases outside the gene matches: 7. Germline lookup yields CDR1 SGHKS and CDR2 YYEKEE (reference sequence). Here the CDR3 reads CASSLISGRLYGELFF. CDR3 DNA sequence: TGTGCCAGCAGCTTGATTAGCGGGAGGCTCTACGGGGAGCTGTTTTTT. The full variable domain, in which reference TRBV5-5 and TRBJ2-2 provide the parts outside the CDR3, is DAGVTQSPTHLIKTRGQQVTLRCSPISGHKSVSWYQQVLGQGPQFIFQYYEKEERGRGNFPDRFSARQFPNYSSELNVNALLLGDSALYLCASSLISGRLYGELFFGEGSRLTVL.

In this sample, this clone turned up a few times. The chain joins TRBV6-6 to TRBJ2-1; the D gene is possibly TRBD1 (6 bases). The V gene's germline CDR1 is MNHNY and CDR2 SVGAGI (reference sequence). The CDR3 spans 10 residues. Trimming removed 6 bases from V and 15 bases from J, with 12 bases in between. The CDR3 spells CASRRQEPFF. In DNA form, the CDR3 reads TGTGCCAGCAGGCGACAGGAACCGTTCTTC.

This clone was detected a few times. The chain recombines TRBV29-1 with TRBJ2-7, with 7 bases that match TRBD2. The ends lost 7 bases at V and 0 bases at J; junction bases unmatched: 18. CDR1 and CDR2 (germline): SQVTM, ANQGSEA. CDR3 length: 17 residues. CDR3 sequence: CSADDGGASGYSYEQYF. CDR3 in DNA: TGCAGCGCCGACGATGGAGGGGCTAGCGGATACTCCTACGAGCAGTACTTC.

The V call is TRBV27, the J call TRBJ2-1, with 10 bases fitting TRBD1. Germline values: CDR1 MNHEY, CDR2 SMNVEV (reference sequence). V was pared by 3 bases and J by 6 bases, with 5 bases of the junction left unmatched. The CDR3 is 15 amino acids. The CDR3 sequence: CASSFEGQGTNEQFF. In nucleotides, the CDR3 is TGTGCCAGCAGTTTTGAGGGACAGGGGACCAATGAGCAGTTCTTC.

This chain joins TRBV11-2 and TRBJ2-5; D might be TRBD1 (7 bases). The germline V and J ends were trimmed by 5 bases and 2 bases, with 27 bases remaining between them. Germline assignment: CDR1 SGHAT and CDR2 FQNNGV. CDR3 length equals 19 residues. This CDR3 reads CASSPRGDSLRLGQETQYF. CDR3 sequence (DNA): TGTGCCAGCAGCCCAAGAGGGGACAGCCTAAGACTAGGACAAGAGACCCAGTACTTC.

This clone was counted a few times. This chain joins TRBV7-6 and TRBJ1-5, with D perhaps TRBD1 (5 bases). Trimming took 1 base from V and 2 from J, leaving 9 bases between them. Germline CDR1 and CDR2: SGHVS and FNYEAQ. CDR3 length: 15 residues. CDR3 sequence: CASSLGDAGNQPQHF. The CDR3 region has the DNA TGTGCCAGCAGCTTAGGGGACGCAGGCAATCAGCCCCAGCATTTT.

The rearrangement links TRBV14 to TRBJ2-5, with D perhaps TRBD1 or TRBD2 (5 bases each). V was cut by 4 bases and J by 5 bases, with 14 bases left in between. Germline values: CDR1 SGHDN, CDR2 FVKESK. The CDR3 is 14 amino acids. Written as DNA, the CDR3 is TGTGCCAGCAGCCCCCTGGGGGTCCAGGAGACCCAGTACTTC. This codes for CASSPLGVQETQYF. Using reference TRBV14 and TRBJ2-5 for the parts outside the CDR3, the full variable domain is EAGVTQFPSHSVIEKGQTVTLRCDPISGHDNLYWYRRVMGKEIKFLLHFVKESKQDESGMPNNRFLAERTGGTYSTLKVQPAELEDSGVYFCASSPLGVQETQYFGPGTRLLVL.

The rearrangement links TRBV2 to TRBJ2-3, with 7 positions matching TRBD1. The V gene's germline CDR1 is SNHLY and CDR2 FYNNEI. The junction had 4 bases not matched to a gene; V was cut back by 5 bases and J by 2 bases. This CDR3 spans 14 amino acids. The CDR3 DNA is TGTGCCAGCAGTCTACAGGGGATCACAGATACGCAGTATTTT. It specifies CASSLQGITDTQYF.

Concerning this clone: The same CDR3 arises from other DNA sequences in this sample as well. The V and J genes are TRBV9 and TRBJ1-2; D unclear. Trimming cost V 0 bases and J 5 bases, with 8 bases left between them. Germline lookup yields CDR1 SGDLS and CDR2 YYNGEE. The CDR3 extends over 13 amino acids. CDR3 residues: CASSVARGYGYTF. As DNA, the CDR3 is TGTGCCAGCAGCGTAGCTCGGGGTTATGGCTACACCTTC.

The CDR3: CASSQLSSDTQYF. DNA of the CDR3: TGTGCCAGCAGCCAGCTCAGTTCAGATACGCAGTATTTT. The chain is built from TRBV7-3 and TRBJ2-3; D uncertain. V lost 5 bases and J lost 4, with 10 bases in between. CDR3 length: 13 amino acids. Germline assignment: CDR1 SGHTA and CDR2 FQGTGA. The whole variable domain, remainder taken from reference TRBV7-3 and TRBJ2-3, is GAGVSQTPSNKVTEKGKYVELRCDPISGHTALYWYRQSLGQGPEFLIYFQGTGAADDSGLPNDRFFAVRPEGSVSTLKIQRTERGDSAVYLCASSQLSSDTQYFGPGTRLTVL.

This clone appeared a single time. The rearrangement joins TRBV6-4 to TRBJ2-2, with 10 bases aligning to TRBD2. The J segment lost 0 bases and the V segment lost 4 bases, leaving 8 bases of the junction unmatched. The V gene's germline CDR1 is MRHNA and CDR2 SNTAGT. This CDR3 is 18 amino acids long. CDR3 residues: CASSVLAGVGSNTGELFF. As DNA, the CDR3 is TGTGCCAGCAGTGTGCTAGCGGGAGTCGGTTCGAACACCGGGGAGCTGTTTTTT.